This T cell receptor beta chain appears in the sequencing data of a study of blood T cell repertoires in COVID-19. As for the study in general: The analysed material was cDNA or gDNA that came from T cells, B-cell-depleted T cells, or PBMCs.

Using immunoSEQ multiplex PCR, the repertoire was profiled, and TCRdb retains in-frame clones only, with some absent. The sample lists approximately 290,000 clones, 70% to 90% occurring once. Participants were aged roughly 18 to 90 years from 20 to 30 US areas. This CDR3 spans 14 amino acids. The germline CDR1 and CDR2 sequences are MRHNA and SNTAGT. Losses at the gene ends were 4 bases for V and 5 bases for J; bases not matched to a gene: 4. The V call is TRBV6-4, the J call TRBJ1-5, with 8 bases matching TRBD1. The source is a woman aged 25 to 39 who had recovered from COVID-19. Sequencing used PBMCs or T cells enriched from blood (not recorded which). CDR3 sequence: CASSGTTGDQPQHF. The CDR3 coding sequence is TGTGCCAGCAGTGGAACGACAGGGGATCAGCCCCAGCATTTT.